These 32 T cell receptor beta chains originate from one sample sequenced in a study of CD8 T cells in Susac syndrome (dated by TCRdb to 2018 to 2020). Libraries were made using the immunoSEQ multiplex PCR assay. RNA was extracted using the RNeasy kit, and roughly 0.5 to 1 ug of the RNA was reverse transcribed with random hexamers. TCRdb took the public reads, trimmed them with fastp at Q25, ran MiXCR for clone calling and kept in-frame beta chains. All rows with the same CDR3 protein become a single entry with the most common DNA and genes. A total of some 140,000 distinct CDR3 sequences appear in this sample, roughly 80% of them only once. Of the sample, roughly 0.5% falls within the top ten clones. Sequencing used CD8+ T cells from PBMCs. These receptors came from a human donor with multiple sclerosis.

The V gene is TRBV7-2, the J gene TRBJ1-2; 9 nucleotides agree with TRBD1. Germline assignment: CDR1 SGHTA and CDR2 FQGNSA. V was clipped by 2 bases and J by 8 bases; unmatched bases: 9. There are 15 residues in the CDR3. Here the CDR3 reads CASSLLGQGLEGYTF. CDR3 DNA sequence: TGTGCCAGCAGCTTATTGGGACAGGGTTTGGAAGGCTACACCTTC. The variable domain in full, completed from reference TRBV7-2 and TRBJ1-2, reads GAGVSQSPSNKVTEKGKDVELRCDPISGHTALYWYRQSLGQGLEFLIYFQGNSAPDKSGLPSDRFSAERTGGSVSTLTIQRTQQEDSAVYLCASSLLGQGLEGYTFGSGTRLTVV.

V and J are TRBV5-5 and TRBJ2-1; the D gene is possibly TRBD2 (6 bases). CDR1 SGHKS and CDR2 YYEKEE come from the germline V gene (reference sequence). This CDR3 is built from 17 residues. V was pared by 1 base and J by 4 bases, with 18 bases between. The CDR3 DNA sequence: TGTGCCAGCAGCTTGACCCCGGGGGTACCCTCTTACAATGAGCAGTTCTTC. This encodes CASSLTPGVPSYNEQFF.

V gene TRBV20-1 combines with J gene TRBJ2-1; D might be TRBD2 (5 bases). The germline gives CDR1 DFQATT, CDR2 SNEGSKA (reference sequence). CDR3 length equals 14 residues. The V end was cut by 2 bases, the J end by 9 bases, with 17 bases between. The CDR3 DNA is TGCAGTGCTAGACCCAGCGGTGTTGGTGGTGAGCAGTTCTTC. Translating gives CSARPSGVGGEQFF.

The CDR3 coding sequence is TGTGCCAGCAGTGAAGATTATCAGCCCCAGCATTTT. This codes for CASSEDYQPQHF. This chain joins TRBV2 and TRBJ1-5; D call uncertain. This CDR3 contains 12 residues. CDR1 is SNHLY and CDR2 is FYNNEI in the germline V gene. V was shortened by 1 base and J by 5 bases, with 3 bases between the two germline ends.

The chain combines TRBV12-3 or TRBV12-4 with TRBJ2-5, with 14 positions matching TRBD2. V shed 3 bases, J shed 5 bases, and the junction held 2 bases outside the gene matches. This CDR3 is built from 15 residues. CDR3 in amino acids: CASSLGLAGVETQYF. The CDR3 DNA is TGTGCCAGCAGTTTGGGACTAGCGGGGGTTGAGACCCAGTACTTC.

The chain recombines TRBV19 with TRBJ2-3; D ambiguous. The length of the CDR3 is 12 residues. Germline V gene lookup returns CDR1 LNHDA and CDR2 SQIVND (reference sequence). With 5 bases removed from V and 4 bases from J, the gap between germline ends came to 7 bases. CDR3 nucleotide sequence: TGTGCCAGTAGTTTATCAGCAGATACGCAGTATTTT. This sequence encodes CASSLSADTQYF.

CDR3 DNA sequence: TGCAGTGCTAGAGAGGGCGGGGCCTCCTACGAGCAGTACTTC. Translated, it gives CSAREGGASYEQYF. This chain connects TRBV20-1 to TRBJ2-7; tentative D call: TRBD2 (6 bases). Per the germline V gene, CDR1 is DFQATT and CDR2 is SNEGSKA (reference sequence). The ends were cut back, 0 bases at V and 0 bases at J, with 9 bases in the middle. This CDR3 comprises 14 residues.

The rearrangement links TRBV24-1 to TRBJ2-7; D not resolved. From germline, CDR1 is KGHDR and CDR2 SFDVKD. The CDR3 spans 15 residues. V lost 4 bases to trimming and J lost 0 bases, with 12 bases between them. The CDR3 DNA sequence: TGTGCCACCAGTGAACACGGACCCAGCTCCTACGAGCAGTACTTC. This translates into CATSEHGPSSYEQYF.

The chain is built from TRBV12-3 or TRBV12-4 and TRBJ1-5; tentatively, D is TRBD1 (5 bases). Trimming shortened V by 6 bases and J by 6 bases, and 15 bases separated the two germline ends. CDR3 length: 14 residues. For the CDR3, the DNA is TGTGCCAGCAGCGCCGGGGGTGGCATTCAGCCCCAGCATTTT. Translated: CASSAGGGIQPQHF.

CDR3 nucleotide sequence: TGTGCCAGCAGTTACCGAGGAACAGGGCTGAAGACCTTC. It translates to CASSYRGTGLKTF. V and J are TRBV6-5 and TRBJ1-2, with TRBD1 as a possible D gene (6 bases). This CDR3 is 13 amino acids long. Germline V lookup: CDR1 MNHEY, CDR2 SVGAGI. V gave up 2 bases and J gave up 14 bases, with 18 bases separating them.

The chain recombines TRBV6-2 or TRBV6-3 with TRBJ1-1; perhaps TRBD1 as D (6 bases). Per the germline V gene, CDR1 is MNHEY and CDR2 is SVGEGT. This CDR3 spans 14 amino acids. The germline V and J ends were trimmed by 6 bases and 3 bases, with 14 bases remaining between them. The CDR3 loop is CASSPRGADTEAFF. The DNA for the CDR3 is TGTGCCAGCAGCCCCAGGGGCGCGGACACTGAAGCTTTCTTT.

V is TRBV29-1 and J is TRBJ1-1, with 8 bases fitting TRBD1. Losses at the gene ends were 0 bases for V and 1 base for J; bases not matched to a gene: 7. Germline-derived CDR1 and CDR2 are SQVTM and ANQGSEA. This CDR3 has 16 amino acids. CDR3 DNA: TGCAGCGTTGAAGATCCCCCGGGACAGGAGAACACTGAAGCTTTCTTT. Translation: CSVEDPPGQENTEAFF.

The chain employs TRBV2 and TRBJ1-1; a weak D match, TRBD1 (6 bases). The CDR3 sequence is 14 residues long. Germline loops: CDR1 SNHLY, CDR2 FYNNEI. Trimming removed 6 bases from V and 8 bases from J, with 19 bases in between. CDR3 bases: TGTGCCAGCAGAGAGGATACAGGGAATCAGGAAGCTTTCTTT. The encoded protein is CASREDTGNQEAFF.

The chain combines TRBV7-6 with TRBJ2-7; 11 nucleotides match TRBD1. The CDR3 spans 14 residues. J was trimmed by 3 bases and V by 4 bases; bases with no gene match: 2. CDR1 and CDR2 from the germline V gene are SGHVS and FNYEAQ. The CDR3 is CASSYGTGGYEQYF. As DNA, the CDR3 is TGTGCCAGCAGCTACGGGACAGGGGGCTACGAGCAGTACTTC.

The genes are TRBV27 and TRBJ2-2, with D unclear. V was clipped by 5 bases and J by 6 bases, with 10 bases between them. Per the germline V gene, CDR1 is MNHEY and CDR2 is SMNVEV (reference sequence). The CDR3 is 13 amino acids. CDR3 sequence reads: CASSTGPPGELFF. The CDR3 nucleotides are TGTGCCAGCAGTACCGGCCCCCCCGGGGAGCTGTTTTTT.

This clonotype was counted only a few times. The chain uses TRBV6-1 and TRBJ2-7, with 10 bases identical to TRBD2. From germline, CDR1 is MNHNS and CDR2 SASEGT. This CDR3 has 13 amino acids. V shed 7 bases, J shed 5 bases, and the junction held 5 bases outside the gene matches. CDR3 loop: CASTSGSGNEQYV. DNA for the CDR3: TGTGCCAGCACTAGCGGGAGTGGGAACGAGCAGTACGTC.

The chain links TRBV11-2 to TRBJ2-7; the D gene is possibly TRBD2 (5 bases). Per the germline V gene, CDR1 is SGHAT and CDR2 is FQNNGV. This CDR3 comprises 12 residues. The V end was cut by 1 base, the J end by 5 bases, with 6 bases between. The CDR3 protein is CASSLVGDEQYV. The DNA for the CDR3 is TGTGCCAGCAGCTTAGTCGGGGACGAGCAGTACGTC.

This chain uses TRBV2 with TRBJ2-3, with D maybe TRBD2 (6 bases). Between the trimmed V and J ends, which lost 9 bases and 0 bases, there was a span of 10 bases. The germline gives CDR1 SNHLY, CDR2 FYNNEI. This CDR3 spans 13 amino acids. CDR3 in DNA: TGTGCCAGGCGGGGCGAAAGCACAGATACGCAGTATTTT. The encoded protein is CARRGESTDTQYF.

V usage is TRBV4-2 and J usage is TRBJ1-5, with a weak D call TRBD1 (6 bases). CDR1 and CDR2 (germline): LGHNA, YNFKEQ. This CDR3 contains 18 residues. Trimming stripped 0 bases from V and 6 bases from J, with 21 bases between. The CDR3 here is CASSQDLFWVEGVQPQHF. CDR3 DNA sequence: TGTGCCAGCAGCCAAGATTTATTTTGGGTCGAGGGGGTTCAGCCCCAGCATTTT.

This chain links TRBV27 with TRBJ2-5; D uncertain. CDR1 and CDR2 (germline): MNHEY, SMNVEV (reference sequence). V was cut by 2 bases and J by 5 bases, with 9 bases left in between. This CDR3 has 13 amino acids. The CDR3 reads CASSLAAWETQYF. The CDR3 nucleotides are TGTGCCAGCAGTTTAGCGGCGTGGGAGACCCAGTACTTC.

The chain uses TRBV19 and TRBJ2-1, with TRBD2 identical over 13 bases. V lost 7 bases and J lost 0; bases outside the gene matches: 6. CDR3 size: 17 residues. Germline CDR1 reads LNHDA; CDR2 reads SQIVND (reference sequence). Here the CDR3 DNA reads TGTGCCAGTACCCCGTGGACTAGCGGGGGCTCCTACAATGAGCAGTTCTTC. This gives the protein CASTPWTSGGSYNEQFF.

This clonotype appeared a few times. This chain uses TRBV20-1 with TRBJ2-7, with D perhaps given as TRBD1 or TRBD2 (6 bases each). V was trimmed by 5 bases and J by 3 bases, leaving 11 bases between them. The germline V gene encodes CDR1 DFQATT and CDR2 SNEGSKA (reference sequence). This CDR3 has 12 amino acids. CDR3 amino acids: CSARGQDYEQYF. The CDR3 coding sequence is TGCAGTGCTCGGGGGCAGGACTACGAGCAGTACTTC.

The CDR3 DNA follows: TGTGCCAGCAGCGTAGGAAGCCTAAGCTCCTACAATGAGCAGTTCTTC. Protein sequence: CASSVGSLSSYNEQFF. V usage is TRBV9 and J usage is TRBJ2-1; D not resolved. CDR3 length: 16 residues. Germline V gene sequence: CDR1 SGDLS, CDR2 YYNGEE. Trimming took off 0 bases at V and 0 bases at J, with 10 bases between the two ends.

The chain carries TRBV7-9 and TRBJ2-3; 8 nucleotides align to TRBD2. This CDR3 spans 16 amino acids. V lost 5 bases to trimming and J lost 7 bases; unmatched junction nucleotides: 14. Germline V gene lookup returns CDR1 SEHNR and CDR2 FQNEAQ (reference sequence). The chain's CDR3 is CASSPVFGLAIHTQYF. In DNA form, the CDR3 reads TGTGCCAGCAGCCCCGTGTTTGGACTAGCTATTCATACGCAGTATTTT. The full variable domain, rest sourced from reference TRBV7-9 and TRBJ2-3, is DTGVSQNPRHKITKRGQNVTFRCDPISEHNRLYWYRQTLGQGPEFLTYFQNEAQLEKSRLLSDRFSAERPKGSFSTLEIQRTEQGDSAMYLCASSPVFGLAIHTQYFGPGTRLTVL.

The chain couples TRBV6-2 or TRBV6-3 to TRBJ2-7; D is undetermined. The CDR3 runs 13 residues. V dropped 2 bases and J dropped 0 bases, with 5 bases sitting between them. Germline V lookup: CDR1 MNHEY, CDR2 SVGEGT. The CDR3 is CASSYGISYEQYV. The CDR3 DNA sequence: TGTGCCAGCAGTTACGGGATCTCCTACGAGCAGTACGTC.

This chain connects TRBV24-1 to TRBJ1-5; D is possibly TRBD1 (6 bases). CDR1 is KGHDR, CDR2 SFDVKD, per germline. With 3 bases removed from V and 5 bases from J, the gap between germline ends came to 10 bases. The CDR3 is 14 amino acids. The chain's CDR3 is CATSDLTGDQPQHF. The DNA for the CDR3 is TGTGCCACCAGTGATCTGACAGGCGATCAGCCCCAGCATTTT.

The chain has TRBV2 and TRBJ2-7, with a tentative D call TRBD1 (6 bases). Germline CDR1 is SNHLY and CDR2 is FYNNEI. The CDR3 covers 12 residues. Deletions cut 7 bases from V and 3 bases from J, with 10 bases between. This CDR3 is CASTDSVYEQYF. For the CDR3, the DNA is TGTGCCAGCACGGACAGTGTCTACGAGCAGTACTTC.

The chain links TRBV6-2 or TRBV6-3 to TRBJ1-2, with no clear D. This CDR3 spans 13 amino acids. The germline V gene encodes CDR1 MNHEY and CDR2 SVGEGT. The germline V and J ends were trimmed by 6 bases and 8 bases, with 16 bases remaining between them. The CDR3 region has the DNA TGTGCCAGCAGGGCATATGTAAAGGGAGGCTACACCTTC. This gives the protein CASRAYVKGGYTF.

Comment on this clonotype: The junction shows a germline mismatch at one end, possibly a read error. This rearrangement joins TRBV13 to TRBJ1-2; D ambiguous. The CDR3 is made up of 13 amino acids. CDR1 PRHDT and CDR2 FYEKMQ come from the germline V gene (reference sequence). In nucleotides, the CDR3 is TGTGCCAGCAGCGTAGGACTCCTTGGGAACTACACCTTC. The encoded protein is CASSVGLLGNYTF.

This clonotype was seen just once. CDR3 DNA: TGTGCCAGTACGGACTGGACTAGAGTCAATGAGCAGTTCTTC. This sequence encodes CASTDWTRVNEQFF. The chain recombines TRBV19 with TRBJ2-1; 7 positions agree with TRBD2. The V gene end was trimmed by 7 bases and the J gene end by 6 bases; junction bases not matched to a gene: 9. The CDR3 has 14 amino acids. CDR1 is LNHDA and CDR2 is SQIVND in the germline V gene (reference sequence).

The V and J genes are TRBV7-9 and TRBJ1-4; D is unclear. Germline V gene lookup returns CDR1 SEHNR and CDR2 FQNEAQ (reference sequence). The CDR3 length is 16 residues. V was cut by 0 bases and J by 0 bases, with 8 bases left in between. Here the CDR3 DNA reads TGTGCCAGCAGCTTAGCGCTCGGTGCAACTAATGAAAAACTGTTTTTT. This codes for CASSLALGATNEKLFF.

This chain joins TRBV6-6 and TRBJ2-2; D is perhaps TRBD2 (7 bases). The CDR3 is 15 residues long. Trimming left V 5 bases short and J 5 bases short, with 15 bases between. Germline V CDR1 and CDR2: MNHNY, SVGAGI (reference sequence). CDR3 sequence reads: CASSRAGAGTGELFF. CDR3 in DNA: TGTGCCAGCAGTAGGGCGGGGGCCGGAACCGGGGAGCTGTTTTTT.